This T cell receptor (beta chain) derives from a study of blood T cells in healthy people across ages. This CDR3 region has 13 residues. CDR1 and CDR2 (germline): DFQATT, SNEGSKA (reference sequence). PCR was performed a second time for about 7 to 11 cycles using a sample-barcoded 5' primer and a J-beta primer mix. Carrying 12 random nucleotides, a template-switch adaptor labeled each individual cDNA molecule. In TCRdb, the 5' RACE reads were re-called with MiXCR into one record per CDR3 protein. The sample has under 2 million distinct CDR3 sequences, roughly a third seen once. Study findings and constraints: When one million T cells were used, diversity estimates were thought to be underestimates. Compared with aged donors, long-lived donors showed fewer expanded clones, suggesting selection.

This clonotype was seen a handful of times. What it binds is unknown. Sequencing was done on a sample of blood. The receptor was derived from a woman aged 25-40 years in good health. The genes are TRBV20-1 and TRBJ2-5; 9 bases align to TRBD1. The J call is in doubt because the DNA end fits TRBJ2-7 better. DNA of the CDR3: TGCAGTGCCATACGGGACAGGGAGTACGAGCAGTACTTC. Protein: CSAIRDREYEQYF.